Sequencing of this T cell receptor (beta chain) was carried out in a study of shared clonotypes between healthy human individuals. Naivety among CD8 cells was defined by CD45RO negativity and positive CCR7 selection, thereby excluding terminally differentiated effector memory CD45RA+ cells. Points from the study as a whole: Richness estimates generally favored naive over memory subsets.

On this clone: Its antigen is unknown.

Germline V lookup: CDR1 MNHEY, CDR2 SMNVEV (reference sequence). V was clipped by 7 bases and J by 0 bases; unmatched bases: 11. There are 17 residues in the CDR3. Splitting of each subset's genomic DNA was done evenly across several immunoSEQ plates. The authors loaded 150 to 250 ng DNA, about 30,000 T cell genomes, into sorted-subset replicate PCRs. Only in-frame clones appear in the TCRdb table, and some are missing; sequencing was by immunoSEQ multiplex PCR. The repertoire holds about 820,000 clones, around 92% seen once, with nearly 25% in the top ten. This clonotype originated in a man younger than 40 in good health. Sequencing was done on a sample of naive CD8+ T cells sorted from blood. This chain links TRBV27 with TRBJ2-2; TRBD2 agrees at 7 bases. The CDR3 coding sequence is TGTGCCAGCAACGCGGCGGGAGCTACCGCGAACACCGGGGAGCTGTTTTTT. Its protein is CASNAAGATANTGELFF.